What follows are 30 T cell receptor beta chains derived from one specimen sequenced in a study of cytomegalovirus exposure and HLA in healthy donors. Both 60 Vbeta primers and 13 Jbeta primers went into the PCR. Here immunoSEQ multiplex PCR was the method, and the copy in TCRdb shows in-frame clones only, minus some. The sample consists of some 150,000 clones, 82% of them appearing once. The sequencing sample was made of PBMCs. The receptors here all came from a man aged 18 to 29 in good health and CMV-seropositive.

The chain has TRBV11-1 and TRBJ1-1; no clear D. The germline V gene has CDR1 SGHAT and CDR2 FQDESV (reference sequence). The CDR3 is 14 residues long. The V end was cut by 4 bases, the J end by 2 bases, with 11 bases between. CDR3 amino acids: CASSSSRGNTEAFF. CDR3 in DNA: TGTGCCAGCAGCTCCTCTCGAGGAAACACTGAAGCTTTCTTT.

The rearrangement uses TRBV5-1 and TRBJ1-3; 7 bases map to TRBD1. This CDR3 is built from 15 residues. Germline V gene data show CDR1 as SGHRS and CDR2 as YFSETQ. V lost 4 bases, J lost 0 bases, and 4 bases stayed unmatched. CDR3 loop: CASSPTGSSGNTIYF. The CDR3 region has the DNA TGCGCCAGCAGCCCGACAGGGAGCTCTGGAAACACCATATATTTT.

This sequence joins TRBV18 and TRBJ2-7; D is perhaps TRBD2 (5 bases). Germline assignment: CDR1 KGHSH and CDR2 LQKENI. Trimming removed 3 bases at V and 3 bases at J, with 15 bases between. The CDR3 is made up of 15 amino acids. The CDR3, as DNA: TGTGCCAGCTCACCGAACGAGGAGGTGGACTACGAGCAGTACTTC. It yields the protein CASSPNEEVDYEQYF.

This chain joins TRBV2 and TRBJ1-1; 8 bases agree with TRBD1. The length of the CDR3 is 13 residues. Germline CDR1 and CDR2: SNHLY and FYNNEI. V was pared by 5 bases and J by 6 bases, with 5 bases of the junction left unmatched. The CDR3: CASSPDRGAEAFF. The CDR3, as DNA: TGTGCCAGCAGTCCAGACAGGGGCGCTGAAGCTTTCTTT.

This sequence joins TRBV10-1 and TRBJ2-3; 7 bases agree with TRBD2. Germline trimming cut 0 bases from V and 6 bases from J; bases unmatched to any gene: 6. The germline CDR1 and CDR2 sequences are WNHNN and SYGVQD (reference sequence). The CDR3 sequence is 15 residues long. CDR3 sequence (DNA): TGCGCCAGCAGTGAGTCCGTGGGAGGGCAGGATACGCAGTATTTT. This gives the protein CASSESVGGQDTQYF.

A few counts support this clone. The chain uses TRBV5-1 and TRBJ1-2, with TRBD1 identical over 8 bases. Germline V gene lookup returns CDR1 SGHRS and CDR2 YFSETQ. V trimming: 4 bases; J trimming: 1 base; junction bases outside the gene matches: 9. The CDR3 contains 16 residues. The CDR3, as DNA: TGCGCCAGCAGCACCCCGACAGGGGACGTTAACTATGGCTACACCTTC. Protein product: CASSTPTGDVNYGYTF.

The sample holds one count of this clone. The chain uses TRBV28 and TRBJ2-1, with 13 positions matching TRBD2. The CDR3 is 15 amino acids. CDR1 is MDHEN, CDR2 SYDVKM, per germline. Trimming at V came to 5 bases and at J to 7 bases, leaving 5 bases not matched to a gene. CDR3 sequence reads: CASSAGLAGLNEQFF. CDR3 sequence (DNA): TGTGCCAGCAGTGCGGGACTAGCGGGACTGAATGAGCAGTTCTTC.

V is TRBV5-6 and J is TRBJ1-1; D gene ambiguous. V was pared by 8 bases and J by 4 bases, with 15 bases between. Germline V gene lookup returns CDR1 SGHDT and CDR2 YYEEEE. The CDR3 is 13 residues long. Here the CDR3 DNA reads TGTGCCAGTCTTGCCGGTCGAGGCACTGAAGCTTTCTTT. Protein product: CASLAGRGTEAFF.

The J gene is TRBJ2-5, the V gene TRBV11-2, with 9 bases lining up with TRBD1. The CDR3 contains 15 residues. Per germline, CDR1 SGHAT and CDR2 FQNNGV. With 2 bases clipped from V and 3 bases from J, the junction kept 4 bases outside the gene matches. The CDR3 nucleotides are TGTGCCAGCAGCTTACCCTGGACAGGGGAAGAGACCCAGTACTTC. It yields the protein CASSLPWTGEETQYF. The full variable domain, rest sourced from reference TRBV11-2 and TRBJ2-5, is EAGVAQSPRYKIIEKRQSVAFWCNPISGHATLYWYQQILGQGPKLLIQFQNNGVVDDSQLPKDRFSAERLKGVDSTLKIQPAKLEDSAVYLCASSLPWTGEETQYFGPGTRLLVL.

The chain recombines TRBV29-1 with TRBJ1-1; 9 nucleotides match TRBD1. The length of the CDR3 is 14 residues. Germline assignment: CDR1 SQVTM and CDR2 ANQGSEA. In nucleotides, the CDR3 is TGCAGTACTAGACCGGGACAGGGGAACACTGAAGCTTTCTTT. This sequence encodes CSTRPGQGNTEAFF. Using reference TRBV29-1 and TRBJ1-1 for the parts outside the CDR3, the full variable domain is SAVISQKPSRDICQRGTSLTIQCQVDSQVTMMFWYRQQPGQSLTLIATANQGSEATYESGFVIDKFPISRPNLTFSTLTVSNMSPEDSSIYLCSTRPGQGNTEAFFGQGTRLTVV.

The chain recombines TRBV7-6 with TRBJ2-5, with 8 bases aligning to TRBD1. Germline V CDR1 and CDR2: SGHVS, FNYEAQ. CDR3 length equals 13 residues. V gave up 5 bases and J gave up 5 bases; unmatched junction bases: 4. CDR3 residues: CASSPTGGETQYF. DNA of the CDR3: TGTGCCAGCAGCCCAACAGGGGGGGAGACCCAGTACTTC.

The V and J genes are TRBV7-3 and TRBJ2-3; the D gene is possibly TRBD1 (6 bases). V shed 1 base and J shed 5 bases, with 16 bases lying between them. This CDR3 is built from 16 residues. Germline-derived CDR1 and CDR2 are SGHTA and FQGTGA. CDR3 protein: CASSLNHRVGIDTQYF. In DNA, the CDR3 is TGTGCCAGCAGCTTAAACCACAGGGTCGGTATAGATACGCAGTATTTT.

This clone showed up just once. V and J are TRBV7-9 and TRBJ2-2; weak D call: TRBD1 (6 bases). V gave up 5 bases and J gave up 3 bases, with 16 bases separating them. This CDR3 is 16 amino acids long. Germline CDR1 SEHNR, CDR2 FQNEAQ (reference sequence). The CDR3 region has the DNA TGTGCCAGCAGCCCTGCTCTAACAGGGTACACCGGGGAGCTGTTTTTT. The encoded protein is CASSPALTGYTGELFF.

The chain links TRBV4-1 to TRBJ2-7; perhaps TRBD1 as D (5 bases). V was pared by 0 bases and J by 2 bases, with 8 bases between. The CDR3 contains 14 residues. The germline V gene encodes CDR1 MGHRA and CDR2 YSYEKL. Here the CDR3 DNA reads TGCGCCAGCAGCCAAGAAGGCAGGGCCTACGAGCAGTACTTC. Amino acids: CASSQEGRAYEQYF.

The gene calls are TRBV19 and TRBJ2-1, with 7 bases identical to TRBD2. The ends lost 8 bases at V and 3 bases at J; junction bases unmatched: 10. The CDR3 extends over 15 amino acids. Germline CDR1 is LNHDA and CDR2 is SQIVND (reference sequence). Here the CDR3 reads CASGERDGYYNEQFF. The CDR3 nucleotides read TGTGCCAGTGGCGAGCGGGACGGATACTACAATGAGCAGTTCTTC. Full variable domain (outside the CDR3, taken from reference TRBV19 and TRBJ2-1): DGGITQSPKYLFRKEGQNVTLSCEQNLNHDAMYWYRQDPGQGLRLIYYSQIVNDFQKGDIAEGYSVSREKKESFPLTVTSAQKNPTAFYLCASGERDGYYNEQFFGPGTRLTVL.

This chain joins TRBV5-4 and TRBJ1-4; D gene unclear. This CDR3 spans 13 amino acids. Germline V CDR1 and CDR2: SGHNT, YYREEE (reference sequence). Trimming stripped 3 bases from V and 7 bases from J, with 10 bases between. CDR3 in amino acids: CASSSSAGEKLFF. CDR3 DNA sequence: TGTGCCAGCAGCTCGTCAGCAGGTGAAAAACTGTTTTTT.

The rearrangement joins TRBV21-1 to TRBJ2-3; the D call of TRBD1 is as the table states it, not checked on the DNA. TRBV21-1 corresponds to a pseudogene. There are 14 residues in the CDR3. The CDR3: CASSKGTDTDTQYF. In DNA, the CDR3 is TGTGCCAGCAGCAAAGGGACAGACACAGATACGCAGTATTTT.

This clone occurred a few times. The chain uses TRBV4-1 and TRBJ2-7; 8 bases agree with TRBD1. V lost 2 bases to trimming and J lost 0 bases; unmatched junction nucleotides: 12. CDR3 length: 18 amino acids. The V gene's germline CDR1 is MGHRA and CDR2 YSYEKL. The CDR3 sequence: CASSQSPTGTGVSYEQYF. CDR3 DNA: TGCGCCAGCAGCCAATCTCCAACCGGGACAGGTGTCTCCTACGAGCAGTACTTC.

This chain links TRBV28 with TRBJ1-4, with 8 positions matching TRBD1. The germline V gene encodes CDR1 MDHEN and CDR2 SYDVKM. With V trimmed by 5 bases and J by 8 bases, 7 bases remained unmatched. The CDR3 extends over 14 amino acids. The CDR3 here is CASSPGQGPEKLFF. CDR3 nucleotides: TGTGCCAGCAGTCCTGGACAGGGACCAGAAAAACTGTTTTTT.

The chain couples TRBV2 to TRBJ2-2; 10 positions agree with TRBD1. The germline gives CDR1 SNHLY, CDR2 FYNNEI. This CDR3 spans 16 amino acids. V gave up 7 bases and J gave up 4 bases; unmatched junction bases: 9. The CDR3 DNA reads as TGTGCCAGCATTAAGGTGGGGGACAGGGGCACCGGGGAGCTGTTTTTT. Its translation is CASIKVGDRGTGELFF.

This chain links TRBV4-1 with TRBJ2-7; TRBD1 matches 8 bases. Trimming at V came to 3 bases and at J to 0 bases, leaving 10 bases not matched to a gene. The CDR3 sequence is 17 residues long. Germline CDR1 reads MGHRA; CDR2 reads YSYEKL. CDR3 DNA sequence: TGCGCCAGCAGCCAGACTACGGGACAGGATGTCTCCTACGAGCAGTACTTC. This translates into CASSQTTGQDVSYEQYF.

The chain recombines TRBV5-1 with TRBJ2-3; 9 bases are shared with TRBD2. V was clipped by 5 bases and J by 4 bases; unmatched bases: 2. The CDR3 sequence is 13 residues long. Germline CDR1 is SGHRS and CDR2 is YFSETQ. The CDR3 sequence: CASSGGGADTQYF. The CDR3 DNA reads TGCGCCAGCAGTGGCGGGGGGGCAGATACGCAGTATTTT.

This rearrangement joins TRBV6-1 to TRBJ2-1; TRBD2 matches at 8 bases. The CDR3 runs 14 residues. V was clipped by 6 bases and J by 2 bases; unmatched bases: 3. Germline V lookup: CDR1 MNHNS, CDR2 SASEGT. CDR3 residues: CASRGAGAYNEQFF. For the CDR3, the DNA is TGTGCCAGCAGGGGAGCGGGAGCCTACAATGAGCAGTTCTTC.

The genes are TRBV27 and TRBJ1-2; D not resolved. CDR1 and CDR2 (germline): MNHEY, SMNVEV (reference sequence). Trimming shortened V by 2 bases and J by 3 bases, and 10 bases separated the two germline ends. The CDR3 totals 14 residues. CDR3 amino acids: CASSLLGSDYGYTF. The CDR3 bases are TGTGCCAGCAGTTTACTCGGGAGTGACTATGGCTACACCTTC.

V gene TRBV27 combines with J gene TRBJ2-3, with D unclear. The CDR3 has 12 amino acids. V lost 6 bases and J lost 3, with 7 bases in between. Germline V gene sequence: CDR1 MNHEY, CDR2 SMNVEV (reference sequence). The CDR3 loop reads CASRLATDTQYF. The CDR3 DNA follows: TGTGCCAGCAGGCTTGCGACAGATACGCAGTATTTT.

V is TRBV28 and J is TRBJ1-5, with D unclear. Germline CDR1 is MDHEN and CDR2 is SYDVKM. Trimming took off 3 bases at V and 7 bases at J, with 13 bases between the two ends. The CDR3 length is 14 residues. CDR3 loop: CASSFSIGGQPQHF. For the CDR3, the DNA is TGTGCCAGCAGTTTCTCCATAGGAGGCCAGCCCCAGCATTTT.

The chain joins TRBV27 to TRBJ2-1; D is possibly TRBD1 (5 bases). The CDR3 loop spans 12 amino acids. From germline, CDR1 is MNHEY and CDR2 SMNVEV (reference sequence). V gave up 8 bases and J gave up 6 bases, with 11 bases separating them. The DNA of the CDR3 is TGTGCCAGCCGTAGGGGCGGCAATGAGCAGTTCTTC. This codes for CASRRGGNEQFF.

The chain links TRBV5-1 to TRBJ2-7; maybe TRBD1 (5 bases). CDR1 and CDR2 from the germline V gene are SGHRS and YFSETQ. This CDR3 has 14 amino acids. The V end was cut by 6 bases, the J end by 3 bases, with 16 bases between. The CDR3 region has the DNA TGCGCCAGCACCCTTTTCGACAGTAACTACGAGCAGTACTTC. Protein: CASTLFDSNYEQYF.

The genes are TRBV29-1 and TRBJ1-1; no reliable D call. This CDR3 has 13 residues. V was cut by 6 bases and J by 2 bases, with 13 bases left in between. Per the germline V gene, CDR1 is SQVTM and CDR2 is ANQGSEA. Here the CDR3 reads CSVHWTGNTEAFF. CDR3 DNA sequence: TGCAGCGTCCATTGGACGGGAAACACTGAAGCTTTCTTT.

The chain joins TRBV6-1 to TRBJ1-5; D is undetermined. Germline V gene data show CDR1 as MNHNS and CDR2 as SASEGT. Trimming cost V 8 bases and J 2 bases, with 10 bases left between them. The CDR3 is made up of 13 amino acids. CDR3 loop: CASEVEGNQPQHF. CDR3 nucleotides: TGTGCCAGCGAGGTAGAGGGCAATCAGCCCCAGCATTTT.